The clone carrying this T cell receptor beta chain was seen at least ten times. Its antigen is undetermined. The sample comes from a study of metastatic and nonmetastatic thyroid tumors. Study details: Comparison of repertoires was carried out across blood and tumor or nodule tissue from malignant and benign thyroid patients.

Points from the study as a whole: Significantly higher TCR beta diversity was reportedly seen in malignant thyroid tumors than benign nodules, in blood and tumor.

Trimming took off 1 base at V and 2 bases at J, with 13 bases between the two ends. Germline V gives CDR1 SQVTM, CDR2 ANQGSEA. The CDR3 consists of 15 residues. Original methodology: Construction of a distant-metastasis classifier for papillary thyroid cancer relied on CDR3 differences across clinicopathological groups. TCRdb re-called the PCR reads with MiXCR. These V and J calls originate from TCRdb's pipeline instead of the authors' own analysis. The repertoire holds around 23,000 clones, with approximately 22% as singletons. Until they underwent thyroid surgery, no patient had received any treatment.

The chain carries TRBV29-1 and TRBJ2-3; either TRBD1 or TRBD2 may fit D (5 bases each). The sequenced sample consisted of tumor tissue. The clonotype was recovered from a female donor with papillary thyroid cancer or a benign thyroid nodule (not recorded which). Some clones in this sample may be carry-over from other donors' samples. This CDR3 is CSVEGGRVNTDTQYF. For the CDR3, the DNA is TGCAGCGTTGAAGGGGGACGGGTGAACACAGATACGCAGTATTTT.